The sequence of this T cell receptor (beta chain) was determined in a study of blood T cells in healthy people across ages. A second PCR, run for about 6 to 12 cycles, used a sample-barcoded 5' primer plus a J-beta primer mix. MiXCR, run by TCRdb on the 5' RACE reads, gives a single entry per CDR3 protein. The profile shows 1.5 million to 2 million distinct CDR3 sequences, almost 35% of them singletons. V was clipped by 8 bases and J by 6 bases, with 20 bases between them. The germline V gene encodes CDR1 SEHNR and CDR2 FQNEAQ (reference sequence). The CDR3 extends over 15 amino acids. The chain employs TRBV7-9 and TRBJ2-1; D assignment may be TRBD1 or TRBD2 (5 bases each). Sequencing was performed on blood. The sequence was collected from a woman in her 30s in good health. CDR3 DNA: TGTGCCAGCGCCGGAGGCAGGGAGAGGGCCAATGAGCAGTTCTTC. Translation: CASAGGRERANEQFF. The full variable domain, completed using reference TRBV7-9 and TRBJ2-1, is DTGVSQNPRHKITKRGQNVTFRCDPISEHNRLYWYRQTLGQGPEFLTYFQNEAQLEKSRLLSDRFSAERPKGSFSTLEIQRTEQGDSAMYLCASAGGRERANEQFFGPGTRLTVL.